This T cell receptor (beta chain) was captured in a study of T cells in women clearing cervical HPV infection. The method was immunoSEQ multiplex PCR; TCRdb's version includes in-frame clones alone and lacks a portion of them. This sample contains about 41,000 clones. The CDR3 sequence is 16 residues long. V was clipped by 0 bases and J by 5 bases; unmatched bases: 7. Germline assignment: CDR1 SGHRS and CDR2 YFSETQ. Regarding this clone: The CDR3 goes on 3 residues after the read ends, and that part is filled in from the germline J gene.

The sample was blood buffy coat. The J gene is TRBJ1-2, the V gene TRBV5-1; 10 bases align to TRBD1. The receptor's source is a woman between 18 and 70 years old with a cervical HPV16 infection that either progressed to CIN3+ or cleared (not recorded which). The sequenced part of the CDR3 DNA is TGCGCCAGCAGCTTGGTCCCGGACAGGGGGGCTTATGGC. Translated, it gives CASSLVPDRGAYG. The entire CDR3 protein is CASSLVPDRGAYGYTF.